The next 10 T cell receptor beta chains were all read from a single sample in a study of patients and donors after allogeneic stem cell transplantation (dated by TCRdb to the early 2020s). The method was RT-PCR. The reads were generated on a NextSeq 550. TCRdb cleaned the public reads at Q25 with fastp, built clones with MiXCR and kept in-frame beta chains. All rows with the same CDR3 protein become a single entry with the most common DNA and genes. Within this sample are some 880,000 distinct CDR3 sequences, with roughly 17% of them counted one time only. Of the sample, about 6% is held by the ten largest clones. The sample was blood, either unsorted or a sorted T cell fraction (not recorded which). These receptors all come from a human donor who was either an allogeneic HSCT recipient or a stem cell or donor lymphocyte infusion donor (not recorded which). It is not recorded whose cells these are; they may come from a transplant donor.

The chain employs TRBV3-1 and TRBJ1-1; D gene unclear. The length of the CDR3 is 13 residues. V lost 3 bases and J 3 bases, leaving 8 bases between the germline ends. Germline CDR1 reads LGHDT; CDR2 reads YNNKEL (reference sequence). CDR3 loop: CASSHGIYTEAFF. Here the CDR3 DNA reads TGTGCCAGCAGCCACGGTATTTACACTGAAGCTTTCTTT.

The chain joins TRBV6-2 or TRBV6-3 to TRBJ2-1, with TRBD2 as a possible D gene (6 bases). The length of the CDR3 is 15 residues. V was shortened by 2 bases and J by 3 bases, with 11 bases between the two germline ends. In germline, CDR1 is MNHEY, CDR2 SVGEGT. CDR3 DNA: TGTGCCAGCAGTTACGGAGGGGTCGGCTACAATGAGCAGTTCTTC. It specifies CASSYGGVGYNEQFF.

The sample holds a few counts of this clonotype. V usage is TRBV7-2 and J usage is TRBJ2-7; D gene uncertain. The CDR3 totals 14 residues. Trimming took 2 bases from V and 2 from J, leaving 10 bases between them. The germline gives CDR1 SGHTA, CDR2 FQGNSA. CDR3 in DNA: TGTGCCAGCAGCTTAACTTTAGCCGCCTACGAGCAGTACTTC. It is translated as CASSLTLAAYEQYF.

This clonotype turned up a few times. The chain joins TRBV12-5 to TRBJ2-7; D not resolved. Germline lookup yields CDR1 LGHNT and CDR2 FRNRAP. The germline V and J ends were trimmed by 5 bases and 2 bases, with 10 bases remaining between them. The CDR3 has 13 residues. CDR3: CASGIGRTYEQYF. The CDR3 nucleotides are TGTGCTAGTGGTATAGGACGTACCTACGAGCAGTACTTC.

The V gene is TRBV24-1, the J gene TRBJ2-2, with TRBD1 as a possible D gene (6 bases). Germline V CDR1 and CDR2: KGHDR, SFDVKD. CDR3 length equals 18 residues. The V end was cut by 4 bases, the J end by 2 bases, with 19 bases between. DNA for the CDR3: TGTGCCACCAGTGACTTTCGATCGGGACAAGCCAACACCGGGGAGCTGTTTTTT. Translation: CATSDFRSGQANTGELFF.

The chain joins TRBV27 to TRBJ2-5; 7 bases line up with TRBD2. Germline trimming cut 5 bases from V and 0 bases from J; bases unmatched to any gene: 6. Germline CDR1 and CDR2: MNHEY and SMNVEV (reference sequence). The CDR3 runs 15 residues. In DNA, the CDR3 is TGTGCCAGCAGTCTCCAGCGGGGCTACCAAGAGACCCAGTACTTC. Protein: CASSLQRGYQETQYF.

The rearrangement uses TRBV7-2 and TRBJ2-5; D is ambiguous. Trimming pared 2 bases from V and 5 bases from J, leaving 12 bases between. CDR1 is SGHTA, CDR2 FQGNSA, per germline. This CDR3 comprises 14 residues. The CDR3 loop is CASSLYAKAETQYF. CDR3 nucleotides: TGTGCCAGCAGCTTATATGCAAAAGCGGAGACCCAGTACTTC. Full variable domain (outside the CDR3, taken from reference TRBV7-2 and TRBJ2-5): GAGVSQSPSNKVTEKGKDVELRCDPISGHTALYWYRQSLGQGLEFLIYFQGNSAPDKSGLPSDRFSAERTGGSVSTLTIQRTQQEDSAVYLCASSLYAKAETQYFGPGTRLLVL.

The chain employs TRBV12-3 or TRBV12-4 and TRBJ2-1; D is ambiguous. The V end was cut by 6 bases, the J end by 6 bases, with 18 bases between. The CDR3 contains 15 residues. As DNA, the CDR3 is TGTGCCAGCAGAGGCCTTACCACACCGGGCAATGAGCAGTTCTTC. Its translation: CASRGLTTPGNEQFF.

V and J are TRBV15 and TRBJ1-1, with D possibly matching TRBD1 (5 bases). Trimming stripped 5 bases from V and 0 bases from J, with 10 bases between. This CDR3 contains 14 residues. The germline V gene encodes CDR1 LNHNV and CDR2 YYDKDF (reference sequence). The DNA for the CDR3 is TGTGCCACCAGCGGCCGACAGATGAACACTGAAGCTTTCTTT. Protein product: CATSGRQMNTEAFF.

This chain uses TRBV12-5 with TRBJ1-2; 7 positions match TRBD1. Germline trimming cut 7 bases from V and 2 bases from J; bases unmatched to any gene: 16. The CDR3 is made up of 17 amino acids. The V gene's germline CDR1 is LGHNT and CDR2 FRNRAP. The CDR3 region is CASATYSPRQGNYGYTF. The CDR3, as DNA: TGTGCTAGTGCTACGTACTCCCCGCGACAGGGAAACTATGGCTACACCTTC.